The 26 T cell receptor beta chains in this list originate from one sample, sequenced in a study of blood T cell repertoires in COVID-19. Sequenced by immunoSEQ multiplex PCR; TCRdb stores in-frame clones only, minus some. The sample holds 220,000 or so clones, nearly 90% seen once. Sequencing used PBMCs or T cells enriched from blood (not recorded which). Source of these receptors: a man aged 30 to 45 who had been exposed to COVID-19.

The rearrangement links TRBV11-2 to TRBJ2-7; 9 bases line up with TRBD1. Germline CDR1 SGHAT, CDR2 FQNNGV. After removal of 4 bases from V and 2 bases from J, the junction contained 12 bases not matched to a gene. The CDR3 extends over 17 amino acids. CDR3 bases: TGTGCCAGCAGCTCCTACAGGGGGCCCAGAGAAACCTACGAGCAGTACTTC. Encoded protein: CASSSYRGPRETYEQYF.

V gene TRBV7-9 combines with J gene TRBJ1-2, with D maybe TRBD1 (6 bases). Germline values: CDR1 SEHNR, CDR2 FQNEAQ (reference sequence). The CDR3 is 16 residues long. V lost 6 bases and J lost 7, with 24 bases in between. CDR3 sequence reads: CASRFWMDRLQGGYTF. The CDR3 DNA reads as TGTGCCAGCAGGTTTTGGATGGACAGACTTCAAGGTGGCTACACCTTC. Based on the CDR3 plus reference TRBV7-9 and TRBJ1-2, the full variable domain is DTGVSQNPRHKITKRGQNVTFRCDPISEHNRLYWYRQTLGQGPEFLTYFQNEAQLEKSRLLSDRFSAERPKGSFSTLEIQRTEQGDSAMYLCASRFWMDRLQGGYTFGSGTRLTVV.

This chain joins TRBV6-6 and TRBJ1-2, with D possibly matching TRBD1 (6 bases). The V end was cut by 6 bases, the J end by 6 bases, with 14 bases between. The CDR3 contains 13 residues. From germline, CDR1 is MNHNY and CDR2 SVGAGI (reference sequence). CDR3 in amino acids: CASSFTGRDGYTF. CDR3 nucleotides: TGTGCCAGCAGCTTCACAGGGCGTGATGGCTACACCTTC.

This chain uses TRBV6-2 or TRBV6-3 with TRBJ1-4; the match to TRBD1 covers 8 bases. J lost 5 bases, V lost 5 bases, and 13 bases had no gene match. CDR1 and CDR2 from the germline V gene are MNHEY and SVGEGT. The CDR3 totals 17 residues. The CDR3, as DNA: TGTGCCAGCAGTGTAACCTCGAGGGACAGGAGAAATGAAAAACTGTTTTTT. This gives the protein CASSVTSRDRRNEKLFF.

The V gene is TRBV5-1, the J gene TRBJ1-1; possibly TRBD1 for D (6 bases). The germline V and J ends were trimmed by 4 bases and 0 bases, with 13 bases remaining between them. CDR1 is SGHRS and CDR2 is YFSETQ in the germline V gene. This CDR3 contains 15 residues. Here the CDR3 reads CASSPWTDLNTEAFF. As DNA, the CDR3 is TGCGCCAGCAGCCCGTGGACAGACCTGAACACTGAAGCTTTCTTT.

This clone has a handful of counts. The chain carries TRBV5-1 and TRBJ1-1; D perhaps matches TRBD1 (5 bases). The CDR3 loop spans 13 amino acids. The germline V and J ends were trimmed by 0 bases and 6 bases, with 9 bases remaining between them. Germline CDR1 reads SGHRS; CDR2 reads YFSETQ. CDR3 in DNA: TGCGCCAGCAGCTTGGACAGGCCGGCTGAAGCTTTCTTT. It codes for CASSLDRPAEAFF.

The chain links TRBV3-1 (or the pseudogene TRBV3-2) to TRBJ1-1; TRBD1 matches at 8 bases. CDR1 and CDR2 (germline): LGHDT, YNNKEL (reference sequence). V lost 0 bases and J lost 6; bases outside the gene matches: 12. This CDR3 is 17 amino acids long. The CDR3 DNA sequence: TGTGCCAGCAGCCAAGATGCCAGGGGGCGAGGAGGGCCTGAAGCTTTCTTT. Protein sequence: CASSQDARGRGGPEAFF.

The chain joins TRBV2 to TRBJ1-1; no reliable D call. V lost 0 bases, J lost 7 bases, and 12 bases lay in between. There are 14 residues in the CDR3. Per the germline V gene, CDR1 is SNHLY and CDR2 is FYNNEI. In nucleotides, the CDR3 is TGTGCCAGCAGTGAAGCGGAGGGAATCATTGAAGCTTTCTTT. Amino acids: CASSEAEGIIEAFF.

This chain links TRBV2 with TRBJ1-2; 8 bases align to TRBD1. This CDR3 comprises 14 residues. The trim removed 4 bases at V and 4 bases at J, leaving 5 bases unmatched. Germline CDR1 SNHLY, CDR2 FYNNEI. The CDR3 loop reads CASSARTGPYGYTF. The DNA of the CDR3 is TGTGCCAGCAGTGCCCGGACAGGGCCCTATGGCTACACCTTC.

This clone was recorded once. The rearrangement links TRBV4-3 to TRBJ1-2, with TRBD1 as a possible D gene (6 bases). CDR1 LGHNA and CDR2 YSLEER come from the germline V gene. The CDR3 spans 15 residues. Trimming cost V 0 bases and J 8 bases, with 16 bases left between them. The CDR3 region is CASSQDWGGQRGYTF. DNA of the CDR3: TGCGCCAGCAGCCAAGATTGGGGGGGCCAGCGGGGCTACACCTTC.

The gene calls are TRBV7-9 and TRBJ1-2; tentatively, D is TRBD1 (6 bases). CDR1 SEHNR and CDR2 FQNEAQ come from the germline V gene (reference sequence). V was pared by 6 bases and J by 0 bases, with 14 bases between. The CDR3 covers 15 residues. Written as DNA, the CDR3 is TGTGCCAGCAGACCAGGGGAGGGGACTAACTATGGCTACACCTTC. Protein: CASRPGEGTNYGYTF.

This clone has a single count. The CDR3 region has the DNA TGTGCCAGCAGTTTGGCAGGGGATGGAAACACCATATATTTT. It codes for CASSLAGDGNTIYF. The chain carries TRBV27 and TRBJ1-3; TRBD1 is a possible D gene (6 bases). The germline V and J ends were trimmed by 3 bases and 3 bases, with 9 bases remaining between them. CDR1 and CDR2 (germline): MNHEY, SMNVEV (reference sequence). CDR3 length equals 14 residues.

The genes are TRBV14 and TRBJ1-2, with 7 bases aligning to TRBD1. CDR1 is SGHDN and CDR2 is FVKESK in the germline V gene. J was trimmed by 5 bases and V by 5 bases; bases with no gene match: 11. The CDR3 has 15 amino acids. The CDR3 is CASSGSGTVSYGYTF. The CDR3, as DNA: TGTGCCAGCAGCGGATCCGGGACAGTGTCGTATGGCTACACCTTC.

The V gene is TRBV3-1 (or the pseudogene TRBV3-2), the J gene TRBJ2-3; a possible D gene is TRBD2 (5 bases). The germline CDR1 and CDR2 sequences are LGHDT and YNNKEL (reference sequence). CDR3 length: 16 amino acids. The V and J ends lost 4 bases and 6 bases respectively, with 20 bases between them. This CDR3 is CASSPSHGPRTDTQYF. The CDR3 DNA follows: TGTGCCAGCAGCCCCAGCCATGGCCCCAGGACTGATACGCAGTATTTT.

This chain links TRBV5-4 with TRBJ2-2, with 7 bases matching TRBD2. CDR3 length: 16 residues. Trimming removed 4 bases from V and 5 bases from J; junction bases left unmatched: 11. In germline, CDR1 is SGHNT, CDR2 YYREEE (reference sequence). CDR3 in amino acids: CASSRRGGSRTGELFF. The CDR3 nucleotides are TGTGCCAGCAGCCGGAGGGGAGGGTCGAGGACCGGGGAGCTGTTTTTT.

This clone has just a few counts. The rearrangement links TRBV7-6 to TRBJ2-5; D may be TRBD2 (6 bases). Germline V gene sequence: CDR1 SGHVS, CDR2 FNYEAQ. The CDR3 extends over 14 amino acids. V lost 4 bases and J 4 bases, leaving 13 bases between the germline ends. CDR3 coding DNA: TGTGCCAGCAGCTCCTCTAGCGTACGAGAGACCCAGTACTTC. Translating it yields CASSSSSVRETQYF.

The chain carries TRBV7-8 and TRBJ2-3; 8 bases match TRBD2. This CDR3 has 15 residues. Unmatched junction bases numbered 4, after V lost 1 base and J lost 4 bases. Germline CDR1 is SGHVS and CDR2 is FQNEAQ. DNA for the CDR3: TGTGCCAGCAGCTTAGTCCAGCGGGGGTCAGATACGCAGTATTTT. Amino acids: CASSLVQRGSDTQYF.

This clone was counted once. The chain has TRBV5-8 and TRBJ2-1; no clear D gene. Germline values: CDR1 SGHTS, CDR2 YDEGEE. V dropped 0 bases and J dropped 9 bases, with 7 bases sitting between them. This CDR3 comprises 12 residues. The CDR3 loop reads CASSLARGEQFF. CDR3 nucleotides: TGTGCCAGCAGCTTGGCTCGCGGTGAGCAGTTCTTC. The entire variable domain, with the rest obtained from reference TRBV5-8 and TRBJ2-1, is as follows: EAGVTQSPTHLIKTRGQQATLRCSPISGHTSVYWYQQALGLGLQFLLWYDEGEERNRGNFPPRFSGRQFPNYSSELNVNALELEDSALYLCASSLARGEQFFGPGTRLTVL.

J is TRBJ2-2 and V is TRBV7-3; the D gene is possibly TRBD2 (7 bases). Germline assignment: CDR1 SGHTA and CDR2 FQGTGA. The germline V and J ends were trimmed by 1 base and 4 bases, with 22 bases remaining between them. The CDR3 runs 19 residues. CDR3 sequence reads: CASSLMGGGFIRGTGELFF. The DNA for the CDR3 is TGTGCCAGCAGCTTAATGGGCGGGGGCTTCATTAGGGGCACCGGGGAGCTGTTTTTT.

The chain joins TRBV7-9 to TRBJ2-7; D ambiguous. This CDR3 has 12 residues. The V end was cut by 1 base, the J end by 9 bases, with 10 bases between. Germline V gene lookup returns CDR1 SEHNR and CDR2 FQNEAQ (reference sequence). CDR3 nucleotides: TGTGCCAGCAGCTTAGGGTATACCGGGCAGTACTTC. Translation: CASSLGYTGQYF.

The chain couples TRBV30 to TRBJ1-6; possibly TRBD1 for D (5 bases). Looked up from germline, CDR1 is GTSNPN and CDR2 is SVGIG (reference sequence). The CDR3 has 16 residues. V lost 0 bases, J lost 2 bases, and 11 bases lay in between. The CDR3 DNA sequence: TGTGCCTGGAGTGTACAATGGGGGGCCTATAATTCACCCCTCCACTTT. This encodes CAWSVQWGAYNSPLHF.

The CDR3 DNA follows: TGCGCCAGCAGCTTGGCGGCGGGGGGAGGAGATACGCAGTATTTT. Its translation is CASSLAAGGGDTQYF. The V gene is TRBV5-1, the J gene TRBJ2-3; 8 bases are a match to TRBD2. Germline V gene lookup returns CDR1 SGHRS and CDR2 YFSETQ. With V trimmed by 0 bases and J by 5 bases, 5 bases remained unmatched. The CDR3 totals 15 residues.

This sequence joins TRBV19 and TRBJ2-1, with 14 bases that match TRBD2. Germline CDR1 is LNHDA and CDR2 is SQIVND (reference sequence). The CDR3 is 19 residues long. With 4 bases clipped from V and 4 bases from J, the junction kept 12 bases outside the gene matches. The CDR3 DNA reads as TGTGCCAGTAGTACGCCGACTAGCGGGGGGGCCCGGGGGTACAATGAGCAGTTCTTC. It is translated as CASSTPTSGGARGYNEQFF.

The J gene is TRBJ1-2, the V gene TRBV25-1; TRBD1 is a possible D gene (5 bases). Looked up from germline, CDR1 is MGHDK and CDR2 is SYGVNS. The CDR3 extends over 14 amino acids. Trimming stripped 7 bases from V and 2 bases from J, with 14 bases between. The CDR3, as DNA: TGTGCCAGCACCAGCCAGGGTGTGAACTATGGCTACACCTTC. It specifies CASTSQGVNYGYTF.

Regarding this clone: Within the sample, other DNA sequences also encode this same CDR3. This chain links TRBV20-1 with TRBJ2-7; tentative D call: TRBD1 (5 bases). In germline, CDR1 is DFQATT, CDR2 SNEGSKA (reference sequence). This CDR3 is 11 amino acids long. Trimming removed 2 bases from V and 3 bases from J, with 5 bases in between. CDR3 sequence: CSARQGYEQYF. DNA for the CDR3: TGCAGTGCTAGACAGGGCTACGAGCAGTACTTC.

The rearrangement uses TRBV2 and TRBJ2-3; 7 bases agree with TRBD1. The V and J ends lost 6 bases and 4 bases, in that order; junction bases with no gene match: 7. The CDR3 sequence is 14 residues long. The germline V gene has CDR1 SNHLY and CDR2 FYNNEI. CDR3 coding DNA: TGTGCCAGCAGCTGGGACAGAAGACCAGATACGCAGTATTTT. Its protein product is CASSWDRRPDTQYF.